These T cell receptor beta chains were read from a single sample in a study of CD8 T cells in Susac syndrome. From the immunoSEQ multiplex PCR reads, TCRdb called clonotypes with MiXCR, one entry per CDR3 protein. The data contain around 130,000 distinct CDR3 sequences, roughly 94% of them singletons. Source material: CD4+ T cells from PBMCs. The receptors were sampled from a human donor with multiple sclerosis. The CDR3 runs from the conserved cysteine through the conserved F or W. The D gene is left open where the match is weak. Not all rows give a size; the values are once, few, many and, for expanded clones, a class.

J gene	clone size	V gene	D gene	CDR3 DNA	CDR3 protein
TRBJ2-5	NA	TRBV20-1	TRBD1	TGCAGTGCTAGTAAGGGACAGGGCCAAGAGACCCAGTACTTC	CSASKGQGQETQYF
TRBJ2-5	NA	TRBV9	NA	TGTGCCAGCAGCGTCTCCCCCGGGGACCAAGAGACCCAGTACTTC	CASSVSPGDQETQYF
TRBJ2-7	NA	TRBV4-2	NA	TGTGCCAGCAGCCAACCGACAGGATCAGGCTACGAGCAGTACTTC	CASSQPTGSGYEQYF
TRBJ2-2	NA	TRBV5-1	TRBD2	TGCGCCAGCAGCGATAGCGGGGGGAACACCGGGGAGCTGTTTTTT	CASSDSGGNTGELFF
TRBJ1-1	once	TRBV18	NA	TGTGCCAGCTCACCAACCTTACCCCCTGAAGCTTTCTTT	CASSPTLPPEAFF
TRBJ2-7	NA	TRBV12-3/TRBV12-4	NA	TGTGCCAGCAGTTTAGTGGGGGGCCGGTACGAGCAGTACTTC	CASSLVGGRYEQYF
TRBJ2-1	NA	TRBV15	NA	TGTGCCACCAGCAGAGAGGGCGGGAAGGGATACAATGAGCAGTTCTTC	CATSREGGKGYNEQFF
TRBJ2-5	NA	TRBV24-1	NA	TGTGCCACCAGTACAGGTTACGGGCAAGAGACCCAGTACTTC	CATSTGYGQETQYF
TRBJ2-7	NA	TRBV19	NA	TGTGCCAGTAGTGGCCGCAGCTACGAGCAGTACTTC	CASSGRSYEQYF
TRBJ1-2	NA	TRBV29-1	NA	TGCAGCGCCGACAGCCTCACGTTGGCCACCTTC	CSADSLTLATF
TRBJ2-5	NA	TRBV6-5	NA	TGTGCCAGCAGTTACCGGTCAGTCGGAGAGACCCAGTACTTC	CASSYRSVGETQYF
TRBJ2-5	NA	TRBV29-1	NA	TGCAGCGCCGCCCTCGGCGCCTCAGAGACCCAGTACTTC	CSAALGASETQYF
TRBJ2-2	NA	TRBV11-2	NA	TGTGCCAGCAGCTTAGTAGCCTTACCAACCGGGGAGCTGTTTTTT	CASSLVALPTGELFF
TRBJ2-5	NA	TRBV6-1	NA	TGTGCCAGCAGTATCAGAGGCGGGGGCAAGGCCCAGGGGACCCAGTACTTC	CASSIRGGGKAQGTQYF
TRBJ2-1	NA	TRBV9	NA	TGTGCCAGCAGCGGACCGCAGCAGCTCTACAATGAGCAGTTCTTC	CASSGPQQLYNEQFF
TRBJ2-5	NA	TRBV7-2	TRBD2	TGTGCCAGCAGCCGAAACCTAGCGGCCCAAGAGACCCAGTACTTC	CASSRNLAAQETQYF